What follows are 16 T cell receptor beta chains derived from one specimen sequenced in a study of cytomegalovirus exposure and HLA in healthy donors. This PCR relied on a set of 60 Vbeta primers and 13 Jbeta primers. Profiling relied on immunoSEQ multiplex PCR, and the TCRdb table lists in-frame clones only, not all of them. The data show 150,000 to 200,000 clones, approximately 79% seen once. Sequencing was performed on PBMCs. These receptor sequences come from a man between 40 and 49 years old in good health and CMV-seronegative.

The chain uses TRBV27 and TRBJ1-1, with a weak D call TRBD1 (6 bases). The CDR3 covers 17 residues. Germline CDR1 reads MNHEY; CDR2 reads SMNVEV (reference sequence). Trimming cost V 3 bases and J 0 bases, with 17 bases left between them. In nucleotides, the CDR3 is TGTGCCAGCAGTTTTCAGGGGCCCCCGATTATGAACACTGAAGCTTTCTTT. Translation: CASSFQGPPIMNTEAFF.

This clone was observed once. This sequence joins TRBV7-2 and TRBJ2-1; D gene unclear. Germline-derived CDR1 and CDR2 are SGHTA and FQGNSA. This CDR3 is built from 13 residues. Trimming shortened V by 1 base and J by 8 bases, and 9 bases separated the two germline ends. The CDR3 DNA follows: TGTGCCAGCAGCTTAGTATCGGGTTATGAGCAGTTCTTC. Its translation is CASSLVSGYEQFF.

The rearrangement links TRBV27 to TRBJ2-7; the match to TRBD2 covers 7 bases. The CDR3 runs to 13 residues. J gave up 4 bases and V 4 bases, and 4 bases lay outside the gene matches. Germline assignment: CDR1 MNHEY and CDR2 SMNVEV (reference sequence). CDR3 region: CASSWASGYEQYF. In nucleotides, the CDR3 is TGTGCCAGCAGTTGGGCTAGCGGTTACGAGCAGTACTTC.

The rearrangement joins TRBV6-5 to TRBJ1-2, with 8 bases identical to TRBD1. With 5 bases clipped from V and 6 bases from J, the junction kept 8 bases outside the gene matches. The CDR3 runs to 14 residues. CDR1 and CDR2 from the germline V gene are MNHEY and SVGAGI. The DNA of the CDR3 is TGTGCCAGCAGTGCCCGACAGGGGAGAGATGGCTACACCTTC. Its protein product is CASSARQGRDGYTF.

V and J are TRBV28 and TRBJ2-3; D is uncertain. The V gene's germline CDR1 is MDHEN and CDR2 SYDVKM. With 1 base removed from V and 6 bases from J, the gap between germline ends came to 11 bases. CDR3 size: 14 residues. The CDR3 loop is CASSLFSLRDTQYF. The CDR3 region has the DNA TGTGCCAGCAGTTTATTTAGTCTCCGGGATACGCAGTATTTT.

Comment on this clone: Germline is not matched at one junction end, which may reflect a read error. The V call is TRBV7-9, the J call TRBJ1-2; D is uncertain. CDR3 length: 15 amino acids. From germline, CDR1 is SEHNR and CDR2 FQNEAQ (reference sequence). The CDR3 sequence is CSSSSWREDSRGYTF. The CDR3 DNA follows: TGTTCCAGCAGCTCCTGGAGGGAGGATTCCCGGGGCTACACCTTC.

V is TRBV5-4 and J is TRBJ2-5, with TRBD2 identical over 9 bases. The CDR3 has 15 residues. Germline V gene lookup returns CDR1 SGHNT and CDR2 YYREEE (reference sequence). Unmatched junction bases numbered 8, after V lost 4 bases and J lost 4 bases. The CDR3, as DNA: TGTGCCAGCAGCATAATTAGCGGGAGAGGAGAGACCCAGTACTTC. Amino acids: CASSIISGRGETQYF.

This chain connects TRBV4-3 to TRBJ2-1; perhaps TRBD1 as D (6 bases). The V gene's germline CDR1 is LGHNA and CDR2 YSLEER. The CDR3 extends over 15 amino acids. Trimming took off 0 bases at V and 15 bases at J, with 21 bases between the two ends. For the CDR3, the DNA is TGCGCCAGCAGCCAAGACTGGTCCGACAGGACGATGGGGTTCTTC. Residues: CASSQDWSDRTMGFF.

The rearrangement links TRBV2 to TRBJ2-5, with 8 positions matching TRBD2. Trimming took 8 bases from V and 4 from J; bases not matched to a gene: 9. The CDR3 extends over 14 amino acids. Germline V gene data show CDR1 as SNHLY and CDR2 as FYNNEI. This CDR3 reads CASPSVREGETQYF. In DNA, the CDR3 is TGTGCCAGCCCATCCGTTCGGGAGGGAGAGACCCAGTACTTC.

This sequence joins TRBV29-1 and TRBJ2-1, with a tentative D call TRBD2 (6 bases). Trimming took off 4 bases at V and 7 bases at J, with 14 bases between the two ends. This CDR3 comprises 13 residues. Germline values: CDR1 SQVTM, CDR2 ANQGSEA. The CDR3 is CSVGRAGGNEQFF. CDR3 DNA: TGCAGCGTTGGGAGGGCCGGTGGGAATGAGCAGTTCTTC.

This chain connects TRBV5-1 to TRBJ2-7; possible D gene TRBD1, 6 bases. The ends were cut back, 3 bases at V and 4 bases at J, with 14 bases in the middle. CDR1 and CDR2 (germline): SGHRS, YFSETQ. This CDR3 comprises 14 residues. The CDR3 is CASSSERGNYEQYF. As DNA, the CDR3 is TGCGCCAGCAGCTCGGAGAGGGGGAATTACGAGCAGTACTTC.

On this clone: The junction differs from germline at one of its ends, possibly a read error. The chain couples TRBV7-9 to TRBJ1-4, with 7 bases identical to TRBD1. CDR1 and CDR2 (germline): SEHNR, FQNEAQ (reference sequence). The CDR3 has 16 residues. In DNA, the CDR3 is TGTTCCAGCAGCCGCTCGGGACAGACCTATAATGAAAAACTGTTTTTT. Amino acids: CSSSRSGQTYNEKLFF.

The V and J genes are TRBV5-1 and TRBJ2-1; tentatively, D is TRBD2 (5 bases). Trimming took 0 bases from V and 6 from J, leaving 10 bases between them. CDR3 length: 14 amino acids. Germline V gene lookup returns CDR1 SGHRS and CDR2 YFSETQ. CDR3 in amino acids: CASSLVGVPNEQFF. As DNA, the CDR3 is TGCGCCAGCAGCTTGGTCGGGGTTCCCAATGAGCAGTTCTTC.

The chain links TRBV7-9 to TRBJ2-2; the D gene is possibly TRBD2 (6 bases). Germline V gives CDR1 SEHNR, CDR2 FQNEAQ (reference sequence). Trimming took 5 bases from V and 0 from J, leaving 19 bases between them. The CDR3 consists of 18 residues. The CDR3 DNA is TGTGCCAGCAGCCCACACCCCCTGGGCGGGACGAACACCGGGGAGCTGTTTTTT. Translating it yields CASSPHPLGGTNTGELFF.

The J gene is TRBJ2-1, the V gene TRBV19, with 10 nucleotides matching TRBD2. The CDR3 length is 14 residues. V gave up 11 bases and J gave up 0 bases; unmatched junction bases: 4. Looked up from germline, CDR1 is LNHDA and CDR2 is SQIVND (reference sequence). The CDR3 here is CAVAGGGSYNEQFF. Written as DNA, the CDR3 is TGTGCCGTAGCGGGAGGAGGCTCCTACAATGAGCAGTTCTTC.

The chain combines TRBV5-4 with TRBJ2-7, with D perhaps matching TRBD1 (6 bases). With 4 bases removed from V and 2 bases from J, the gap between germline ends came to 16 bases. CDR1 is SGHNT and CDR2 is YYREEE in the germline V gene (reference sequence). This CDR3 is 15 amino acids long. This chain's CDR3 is CASSPTGKVAYEQYF. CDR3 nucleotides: TGTGCCAGCAGCCCTACAGGGAAGGTCGCCTACGAGCAGTACTTC.